This TCR beta chain was observed in a study of identical twins. The germline CDR1 and CDR2 sequences are LGHNA and YNFKEQ. V dropped 0 bases and J dropped 2 bases, with 8 bases sitting between them. The length of the CDR3 is 14 residues. TCRdb re-analysed the 5' RACE reads in MiXCR, keeping a single row per CDR3 protein. Here the sample spans 1.5 million to 2 million distinct CDR3 sequences, 32% being singletons. This clonotype has a handful of counts. Its target is not known. Overall study results and limits: Excess low generation probability was seen in twin-shared out-of-frame alpha sequences.

Sequencing was performed on cord blood. This chain links TRBV4-2 with TRBJ2-7; no reliable D call. This clonotype was obtained from a newborn girl in good health. The CDR3 DNA is TGTGCCAGCAGCCAAGATCGGACGGCCTACGAGCAGTACTTC. Protein: CASSQDRTAYEQYF.